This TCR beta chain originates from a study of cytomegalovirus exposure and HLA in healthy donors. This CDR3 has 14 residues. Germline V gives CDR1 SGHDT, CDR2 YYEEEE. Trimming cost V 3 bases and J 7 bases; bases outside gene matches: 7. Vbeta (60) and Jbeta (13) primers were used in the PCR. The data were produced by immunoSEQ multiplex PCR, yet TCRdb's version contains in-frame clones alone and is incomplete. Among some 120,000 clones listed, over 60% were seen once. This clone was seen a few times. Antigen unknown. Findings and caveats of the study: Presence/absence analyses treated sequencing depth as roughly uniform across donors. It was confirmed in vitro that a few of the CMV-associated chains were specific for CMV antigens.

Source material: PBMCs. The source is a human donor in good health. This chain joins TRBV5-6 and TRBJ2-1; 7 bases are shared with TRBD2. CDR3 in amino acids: CASSSPGLQNEQFF. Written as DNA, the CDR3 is TGTGCCAGCAGCTCGCCGGGACTACAAAATGAGCAGTTCTTC.